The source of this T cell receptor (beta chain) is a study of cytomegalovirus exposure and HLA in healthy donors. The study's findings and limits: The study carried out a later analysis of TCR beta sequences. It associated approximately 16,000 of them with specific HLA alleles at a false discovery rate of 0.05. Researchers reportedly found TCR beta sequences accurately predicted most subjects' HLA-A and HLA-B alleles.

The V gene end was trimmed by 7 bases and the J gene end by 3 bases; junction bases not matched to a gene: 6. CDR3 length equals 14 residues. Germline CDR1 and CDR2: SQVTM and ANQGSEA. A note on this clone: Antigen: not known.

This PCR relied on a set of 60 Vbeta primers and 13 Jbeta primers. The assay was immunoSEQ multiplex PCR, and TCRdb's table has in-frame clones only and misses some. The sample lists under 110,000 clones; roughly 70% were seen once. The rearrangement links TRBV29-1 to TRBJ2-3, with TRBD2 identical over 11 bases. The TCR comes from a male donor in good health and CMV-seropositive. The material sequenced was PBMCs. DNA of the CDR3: TGCAGCGACCGAGGGACTAGCGGTACAGATACGCAGTATTTT. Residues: CSDRGTSGTDTQYF.